The 13 T cell receptor beta chains reported below all come from one sample, sequenced in a study of cytomegalovirus exposure and HLA in healthy donors. The PCR ran on 60 Vbeta and 13 Jbeta primers. TCRdb keeps only in-frame clones here, not all; method: immunoSEQ multiplex PCR. This repertoire includes about 200,000 clones. The sequencing sample was made of PBMCs. The receptors originated from a girl between 2 and 10 years old in good health and CMV-seropositive.

This rearrangement joins TRBV6-1 to TRBJ2-2, with a possible D match to TRBD1 (6 bases). The CDR3 spans 15 residues. Germline-derived CDR1 and CDR2 are MNHNS and SASEGT. Trimming cost V 0 bases and J 10 bases, with 15 bases left between them. CDR3 sequence reads: CASSEAGPGEEELFF. The DNA of the CDR3 is TGTGCCAGCAGTGAAGCGGGGCCAGGGGAAGAGGAGCTGTTTTTT.

The chain employs TRBV12-5 and TRBJ1-1; D possibly corresponds to TRBD1 (6 bases). The germline V gene encodes CDR1 LGHNT and CDR2 FRNRAP. The length of the CDR3 is 16 residues. Deletions cut 7 bases from V and 1 base from J, with 19 bases between. For the CDR3, the DNA is TGTGCTAGTGCCTACTACCCAGGGGCCCCGAACACTGAAGCTTTCTTT. Translation gives CASAYYPGAPNTEAFF. Variable domain in full (rest from reference TRBV12-5 and TRBJ1-1): DARVTQTPRHKVTEMGQEVTMRCQPILGHNTVFWYRQTMMQGLELLAYFRNRAPLDDSGMPKDRFSAEMPDATLATLKIQPSEPRDSAVYFCASAYYPGAPNTEAFFGQGTRLTVV.

The chain is built from TRBV27 and TRBJ2-1; TRBD2 aligns across 10 bases. There are 14 residues in the CDR3. The ends lost 11 bases at V and 4 bases at J; junction bases unmatched: 8. Per the germline V gene, CDR1 is MNHEY and CDR2 is SMNVEV (reference sequence). CDR3 in DNA: TGTGCCGCCGCACGGACTAGCGGATACAATGAGCAGTTCTTC. As protein: CAAARTSGYNEQFF.

The rearrangement uses TRBV15 and TRBJ2-7; 9 nucleotides line up with TRBD2. CDR1 and CDR2 from the germline V gene are LNHNV and YYDKDF (reference sequence). V gave up 0 bases and J gave up 5 bases; unmatched junction bases: 8. This CDR3 region has 16 residues. The CDR3: CATSRDLSGRSHEQYF. As DNA, the CDR3 is TGTGCCACCAGCAGAGATTTGAGCGGGAGGTCCCACGAGCAGTACTTC.

The chain joins TRBV19 to TRBJ2-3, with 11 bases matching TRBD2. Germline-derived CDR1 and CDR2 are LNHDA and SQIVND (reference sequence). The CDR3 covers 17 residues. With V trimmed by 5 bases and J by 5 bases, 12 bases remained unmatched. CDR3 sequence reads: CASSAPMTSGTIDTQYF. The CDR3 DNA follows: TGTGCCAGTAGTGCCCCAATGACTAGCGGGACGATAGATACGCAGTATTTT.

V and J are TRBV2 and TRBJ2-4; D perhaps matches TRBD1 (5 bases). CDR3 size: 15 residues. The V and J ends lost 2 bases and 0 bases respectively, with 8 bases between them. Germline values: CDR1 SNHLY, CDR2 FYNNEI. DNA for the CDR3: TGTGCCAGCAGTGAACGACAGTTAGCCAAAAACATTCAGTACTTC. Translating gives CASSERQLAKNIQYF.

With regard to this clone: Within the sample, other DNA sequences also encode this same CDR3. The chain couples TRBV9 to TRBJ2-7, with 9 bases lining up with TRBD2. V shed 4 bases, J shed 0 bases, and the junction held 8 bases outside the gene matches. The CDR3 consists of 16 residues. CDR1 and CDR2 from the germline V gene are SGDLS and YYNGEE. The CDR3 sequence is CASSPRLAVSSYEQYF. The CDR3 DNA reads TGTGCCAGCAGCCCGCGACTAGCGGTTAGCTCCTACGAGCAGTACTTC.

The rearrangement uses TRBV29-1 and TRBJ1-2; the D is unclear. Trimming took off 7 bases at V and 0 bases at J, with 12 bases between the two ends. Germline CDR1 and CDR2: SQVTM and ANQGSEA. This CDR3 is 13 amino acids long. For the CDR3, the DNA is TGCAGCGCCCAAAACGGGGCTAACTATGGCTACACCTTC. Protein product: CSAQNGANYGYTF.

The chain employs TRBV5-1 and TRBJ1-1, with D unclear. Germline CDR1 SGHRS, CDR2 YFSETQ. The CDR3 length is 14 residues. The ends were cut back, 1 base at V and 0 bases at J, with 7 bases in the middle. CDR3: CASSLTAMNTEAFF. In DNA form, the CDR3 reads TGCGCCAGCAGCTTGACCGCTATGAACACTGAAGCTTTCTTT.

This chain connects TRBV7-9 to TRBJ1-2; D perhaps matches TRBD1 (5 bases). The CDR3 contains 13 residues. Trimming took 5 bases from V and 6 from J, leaving 13 bases between them. CDR1 is SEHNR, CDR2 FQNEAQ, per germline (reference sequence). The CDR3, as DNA: TGTGCCAGCAGCCCCCGGTGGGGGGATGGCTACACCTTC. It yields the protein CASSPRWGDGYTF.

V and J are TRBV6-1 and TRBJ1-5, with 8 bases lining up with TRBD1. The V and J ends lost 3 bases and 2 bases, in that order; junction bases with no gene match: 6. This CDR3 spans 16 amino acids. The V gene's germline CDR1 is MNHNS and CDR2 SASEGT. In DNA form, the CDR3 reads TGTGCCAGCAGTGACTGGCAGGGGGCGGGCAATCAGCCCCAGCATTTT. Protein product: CASSDWQGAGNQPQHF.

This chain joins TRBV2 and TRBJ1-1; weak D call: TRBD1 (5 bases). The CDR3 spans 16 residues. Germline CDR1 SNHLY, CDR2 FYNNEI. V lost 5 bases to trimming and J lost 3 bases, with 19 bases between them. The CDR3 loop reads CASSPDIRGVDTEAFF. The CDR3 DNA is TGTGCCAGCAGTCCCGACATACGGGGGGTTGACACTGAAGCTTTCTTT.

V and J are TRBV5-1 and TRBJ1-1, with D perhaps TRBD1 (5 bases). In germline, CDR1 is SGHRS, CDR2 YFSETQ. The length of the CDR3 is 16 residues. V lost 3 bases to trimming and J lost 2 bases, with 17 bases between them. The CDR3 here is CASSSLLSTGNTEAFF. CDR3 coding DNA: TGCGCCAGCAGCTCCCTCCTCTCAACAGGCAACACTGAAGCTTTCTTT.